This T cell receptor beta chain was identified in a study of Graves' ophthalmopathy and Graves' hyperthyroidism. Study-wide background: Specimen type is peripheral blood, obtained at initial diagnosis before any treatment.

Ophthalmopathy was moderately-to-severely active, CAS at least 3, NOSPECS at least 4, lasting under 3 months. Study results and caveats: In predicting ophthalmopathy progression, the model reached nearly 71% sensitivity and under 75% specificity. In blood, most expanded thyroid clonotypes above 0.001 frequency were also detected.

This clonotype was recorded once. Antigen unknown. Trimming shortened V by 0 bases and J by 2 bases, and 10 bases separated the two germline ends. The CDR3 extends over 15 amino acids. Germline loops: CDR1 SGHTA, CDR2 FQGTGA. Transcripts of RNA were the source for amplifying TCR beta CDR3 regions. Second-round multiplex PCR came after a first-round RT-PCR that employed HTBI primers. MiXCR was run by TCRdb on the multiplex PCR reads, yielding one entry per CDR3 protein. The table shows roughly 300,000 distinct CDR3 sequences, with around a sixth occurring only once. The gene calls are TRBV7-3 and TRBJ1-1; D is possibly TRBD1 (5 bases). This TCR came from an adult man with Graves' ophthalmopathy. Source material: peripheral blood. CDR3 nucleotide sequence: TGTGCCAGCAGCTTAACGCGGCAGGGAAACACTGAAGCTTTCTTT. Translated, it gives CASSLTRQGNTEAFF.